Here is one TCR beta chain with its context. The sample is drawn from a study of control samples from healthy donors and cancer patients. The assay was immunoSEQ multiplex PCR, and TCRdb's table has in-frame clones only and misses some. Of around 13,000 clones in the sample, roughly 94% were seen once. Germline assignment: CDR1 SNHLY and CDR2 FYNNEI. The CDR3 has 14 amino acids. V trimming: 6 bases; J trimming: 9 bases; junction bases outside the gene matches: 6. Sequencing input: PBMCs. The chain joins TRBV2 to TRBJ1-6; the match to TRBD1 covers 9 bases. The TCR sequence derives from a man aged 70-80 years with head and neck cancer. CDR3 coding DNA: TGTGCCAGCAGGGGAACAGGGGGCTTTTCACCCCTCCACTTT. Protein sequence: CASRGTGGFSPLHF.